These 21 T cell receptor beta chains came from one sample sequenced in a study of T-cell reconstitution after alpha-beta-depleted transplantation in children. TCRbeta library preparation incorporated unique molecular identifiers. TCRdb ran MiXCR on the PCR reads and lists one entry per CDR3 protein. This sample has approximately 630,000 distinct CDR3 sequences, with 13% found just once. The sample here was PBMCs, taken before TCRalphabeta/CD19-depleted stem cell transplant. Every receptor here comes from a girl aged 2 to 10 with congenital amegakaryocytic thrombocytopenia, due to receive a stem cell transplant.

The chain uses TRBV5-1 and TRBJ2-7; 8 bases fit TRBD2. CDR1 and CDR2 from the germline V gene are SGHRS and YFSETQ. This CDR3 comprises 16 residues. The ends lost 4 bases at V and 6 bases at J; junction bases unmatched: 15. CDR3 DNA sequence: TGCGCCAGCAGCCAATTAAGCGGGAGATCGATTGTCGAGCAGTACTTC. This gives the protein CASSQLSGRSIVEQYF.

As DNA, the CDR3 is TGCGCCAGCAGCCAAGACACGGGGACCAGCGGGAGGAGCGATGAGCAGTTCTTC. It is translated as CASSQDTGTSGRSDEQFF. V is TRBV4-1 and J is TRBJ2-1, with 9 nucleotides matching TRBD2. Trimming cost V 0 bases and J 8 bases; bases outside gene matches: 14. The CDR3 is made up of 18 amino acids. Germline CDR1 is MGHRA and CDR2 is YSYEKL.

The chain combines TRBV3-1 with TRBJ2-7, with D perhaps matching TRBD2 (5 bases). CDR1 is LGHDT and CDR2 is YNNKEL in the germline V gene (reference sequence). V was clipped by 3 bases and J by 2 bases, with 11 bases between them. This CDR3 spans 14 amino acids. DNA for the CDR3: TGTGCCAGCAGCCACGGACTGGACGCCTACGAGCAGTACTTC. This codes for CASSHGLDAYEQYF.

This clonotype was picked up a small number of times. CDR3 sequence: CASGLNGETQYF. CDR3 nucleotides: TGTGCCAGCGGGTTGAACGGGGAGACCCAGTACTTC. The rearrangement joins TRBV9 to TRBJ2-5, with D unresolved. V was clipped by 7 bases and J by 5 bases, with 12 bases between them. The CDR3 sequence is 12 residues long. Germline loops: CDR1 SGDLS, CDR2 YYNGEE.

This chain connects TRBV12-3 or TRBV12-4 to TRBJ2-2; D is unresolved. CDR3 length equals 15 residues. Deletions cut 7 bases from V and 2 bases from J, with 14 bases between. The CDR3 loop is CASIGDLLNTGELFF. Written as DNA, the CDR3 is TGTGCCAGCATAGGAGATCTCCTTAACACCGGGGAGCTGTTTTTT.

This clonotype came up many times. The V gene is TRBV29-1, the J gene TRBJ2-7, with D perhaps TRBD1 or TRBD2 (5 bases each). CDR1 SQVTM and CDR2 ANQGSEA come from the germline V gene. There are 11 residues in the CDR3. Trimming left V 4 bases short and J 3 bases short, with 7 bases between. The CDR3 here is CSVGGNYEQYF. CDR3 nucleotides: TGCAGCGTTGGGGGGAACTACGAGCAGTACTTC.

The chain recombines TRBV6-5 with TRBJ2-7; 9 bases agree with TRBD1. The length of the CDR3 is 16 residues. CDR1 MNHEY and CDR2 SVGAGI come from the germline V gene. The V segment lost 2 bases and the J segment 2 bases; nucleotides outside the gene matches: 7. The CDR3 DNA follows: TGTGCCAGCAGTTACCAACAAGGGACAGGGCCCTACGAGCAGTACTTC. Residues: CASSYQQGTGPYEQYF.

This clonotype was seen at least ten times. This rearrangement joins TRBV20-1 to TRBJ2-3; 11 bases align to TRBD2. Germline lookup yields CDR1 DFQATT and CDR2 SNEGSKA (reference sequence). The CDR3 is made up of 12 amino acids. V shed 6 bases and J 7 bases; nucleotides not matched to a gene: 3. In DNA, the CDR3 is TGCAGTGCCACTAGCGGGAGTAATACGCAGTATTTT. Its protein product is CSATSGSNTQYF.

This chain uses TRBV3-1 with TRBJ1-1, with D unresolved. Germline CDR1 and CDR2: LGHDT and YNNKEL (reference sequence). V lost 1 base and J 3 bases, leaving 9 bases between the germline ends. The CDR3 runs to 14 residues. CDR3 protein: CASSQGITHTEAFF. The CDR3 DNA reads TGTGCCAGCAGCCAAGGAATCACCCACACTGAAGCTTTCTTT. The full variable domain, with the rest looked up from reference TRBV3-1 and TRBJ1-1, is DTAVSQTPKYLVTQMGNDKSIKCEQNLGHDTMYWYKQDSKKFLKIMFSYNNKELIINETVPNRFSPKSPDKAHLNLHINSLELGDSAVYFCASSQGITHTEAFFGQGTRLTVV.

In this sample, this clonotype turned up many times. The chain joins TRBV7-2 to TRBJ2-7; 7 bases match TRBD2. This CDR3 spans 13 amino acids. Per germline, CDR1 SGHTA and CDR2 FQGNSA. V lost 9 bases to trimming and J lost 3 bases; unmatched junction nucleotides: 8. The CDR3 bases are TGTGCCAGTAACCTGGCGGGAGACTACGAGCAGTACTTC. Translating it yields CASNLAGDYEQYF.

Many counts were recorded for this clonotype. The V gene is TRBV11-1, the J gene TRBJ2-5; 9 nucleotides align to TRBD1. CDR1 and CDR2 from the germline V gene are SGHAT and FQDESV (reference sequence). The CDR3 sequence is 18 residues long. The trim removed 5 bases at V and 0 bases at J, leaving 13 bases unmatched. CDR3 sequence reads: CASSHTGGNLLDQETQYF. In nucleotides, the CDR3 is TGTGCCAGCAGCCACACAGGGGGCAACCTACTCGACCAAGAGACCCAGTACTTC.

In DNA, the CDR3 is TGTGCCAGCAGCTCGACACCACCCTACGAGCAGTACTTC. It is translated as CASSSTPPYEQYF. This rearrangement joins TRBV5-6 to TRBJ2-7; D ambiguous. V lost 3 bases, J lost 2 bases, and 9 bases lay in between. The CDR3 is 13 amino acids. The germline CDR1 and CDR2 sequences are SGHDT and YYEEEE. Filled out from reference TRBV5-6 and TRBJ2-7, the complete variable domain reads DAGVTQSPTHLIKTRGQQVTLRCSPKSGHDTVSWYQQALGQGPQFIFQYYEEEERQRGNFPDRFSGHQFPNYSSELNVNALLLGDSALYLCASSSTPPYEQYFGPGTRLTVT.

This clonotype appeared many times. The chain has TRBV7-9 and TRBJ2-3; D unresolved. The CDR3 has 13 residues. V gave up 6 bases and J gave up 6 bases, with 13 bases separating them. Germline V gene sequence: CDR1 SEHNR, CDR2 FQNEAQ (reference sequence). Here the CDR3 reads CASSLTRADTQYF. The CDR3 nucleotides are TGTGCCAGCAGTCTCACTCGTGCTGATACGCAGTATTTT.

This clonotype was seen repeatedly, ten times or more. V and J are TRBV12-3 or TRBV12-4 and TRBJ2-2; D is undetermined. V lost 6 bases to trimming and J lost 4 bases, with 6 bases between them. The CDR3 loop spans 12 amino acids. The CDR3 loop reads CASRTTTGELFF. CDR3 coding DNA: TGTGCCAGCAGGACAACCACCGGGGAGCTGTTTTTT.

This clonotype has at least ten counts. J is TRBJ2-1 and V is TRBV7-6, with D unresolved. Trimming took 1 base from V and 4 from J, leaving 8 bases between them. The CDR3 covers 14 residues. Per germline, CDR1 SGHVS and CDR2 FNYEAQ. In DNA form, the CDR3 reads TGTGCCAGCAGCTTAGAAGCGCGGTACAATGAGCAGTTCTTC. Its translation is CASSLEARYNEQFF.

This clonotype was seen at least ten times. DNA of the CDR3: TGCGCCAGCAGCTTGGAATCGTTTTGGGAGCAGTTCTTC. This encodes CASSLESFWEQFF. The chain is built from TRBV5-1 and TRBJ2-1; no firm D call. This CDR3 has 13 residues. Germline lookup yields CDR1 SGHRS and CDR2 YFSETQ. The germline V and J ends were trimmed by 0 bases and 10 bases, with 11 bases remaining between them.

This clonotype was picked up a small number of times. The chain links TRBV20-1 to TRBJ2-7, with 7 nucleotides matching TRBD2. Germline values: CDR1 DFQATT, CDR2 SNEGSKA (reference sequence). V was clipped by 1 base and J by 0 bases; unmatched bases: 15. The CDR3 consists of 18 residues. The CDR3, as DNA: TGCAGTGCTAGAGGGGGGGGGTTCGGAGCGGTGAGCTCCTACGAGCAGTACTTC. Amino acids: CSARGGGFGAVSSYEQYF.

This clonotype was recorded many times. This chain links TRBV20-1 with TRBJ1-3; D unresolved. The CDR3 covers 16 residues. Germline CDR1 reads DFQATT; CDR2 reads SNEGSKA (reference sequence). The V end lost 1 base, the J end lost 0 bases, and 13 bases lay between the germline ends. CDR3 DNA: TGCAGTGCTAGAGTAGGAACAGTTAGCTCTGGAAACACCATATATTTT. Protein: CSARVGTVSSGNTIYF.

This clonotype was seen ten or more times. This chain connects TRBV7-9 to TRBJ2-1; D ambiguous. The CDR3 loop spans 15 amino acids. Trimming took off 5 bases at V and 5 bases at J, with 16 bases between the two ends. Germline-derived CDR1 and CDR2 are SEHNR and FQNEAQ (reference sequence). DNA of the CDR3: TGTGCCAGCAGCCTGGTTTCGAGAGACGACAATGAGCAGTTCTTC. Amino acids: CASSLVSRDDNEQFF.

The gene calls are TRBV30 and TRBJ2-4; D might be TRBD2 (7 bases). This CDR3 is 15 amino acids long. The germline V and J ends were trimmed by 3 bases and 3 bases, with 15 bases remaining between them. Germline V gives CDR1 GTSNPN, CDR2 SVGIG (reference sequence). The CDR3 DNA sequence: TGTGCCTGGAGCGCAGGGGCTAGCGGCAAAAACATTCAGTACTTC. Its protein is CAWSAGASGKNIQYF.

This clonotype was detected ten times or more. The chain joins TRBV27 to TRBJ2-1; 11 bases agree with TRBD2. From germline, CDR1 is MNHEY and CDR2 SMNVEV (reference sequence). Losses at the gene ends were 10 bases for V and 4 bases for J; bases not matched to a gene: 6. This CDR3 region has 14 residues. CDR3 residues: CATIRLAGYNEQFF. DNA for the CDR3: TGTGCCACCATAAGACTAGCGGGGTACAATGAGCAGTTCTTC.